The rows below give T cell receptor beta chains drawn from one sample of a study of blood T cell repertoires in COVID-19. Profiled with immunoSEQ multiplex PCR; TCRdb holds only in-frame clones, not every one. The repertoire holds fewer than 250,000 clones, more than 85% seen once, with just over 0.7% in the top ten. Sequencing was done on a sample of peripheral blood. These receptors were collected from a man in his forties or fifties with acute or convalescent COVID-19. Both conserved end residues are part of each CDR3. A D gene is named only where the DNA matches it firmly.

v_call	j_call	d_call	cdr3_aa
TRBV6-5	TRBJ2-1	NA	CASSLFLANDEQFF
TRBV5-6	TRBJ2-7	NA	CASSFGSYEQYF
TRBV27	TRBJ1-1	TRBD1	CASSSTGALRTEAFF
TRBV5-5	TRBJ2-6	TRBD1	CASSFVRQGSLLSGANVLTF
TRBV28	TRBJ1-1	TRBD1	CASSLPTLRQGKGKMNTEAFF
TRBV5-1	TRBJ1-2	NA	CASSPFGQTNYGYTF
TRBV30	TRBJ2-1	NA	CAWIRGTPYNEQFF
TRBV3-1/TRBV3-2	TRBJ1-5	TRBD1	CASSSGTGGNQPQHF
TRBV2	TRBJ2-2	NA	CASSEGQLDTGELFF
TRBV27	TRBJ2-1	TRBD2	CASSTRTRFPYNEQFF
TRBV18	TRBJ1-1	NA	CASSPEAGRSEAFF
TRBV27	TRBJ2-1	TRBD1	CATRGLLSYNEQFF
TRBV5-1	TRBJ1-2	TRBD1	CASSPGTGGGYTF
TRBV27	TRBJ2-1	NA	CASSLSADEQFF
TRBV5-4	TRBJ2-5	TRBD1	CASSRPGQGGENGETQYF
TRBV30	TRBJ1-6	TRBD1	CAWIDRGKSPLHF
TRBV4-1	TRBJ2-7	TRBD1	CASSQTGGSSYEQYF
TRBV7-6	TRBJ1-2	TRBD1	CASSLGLRGQGDYGYTF
TRBV7-2	TRBJ1-3	TRBD1	CASSRGTAPSF
TRBV11-2	TRBJ2-7	NA	CASSTPGTSPYEQYF
TRBV9	TRBJ1-1	TRBD1	CASSEPGQGLNTEAFF